The clone carrying this T cell receptor beta chain came up once. The antigen remains unidentified. Time point: week 11, during vaccination. Every vaccine dose comprised 300 ug of mutant IDH1 20-mer peptide plus topical imiquimod. The sample belongs to a study of a mutant IDH1 vaccine in newly diagnosed glioma. Background on the study: Onset of vaccination occurred 4-6 weeks following radiotherapy alone, or with temozolomide cycles. Treated patients were approximately 62% male, roughly 38% female, mean age roughly 40 years. The earlier regimen, radiotherapy, temozolomide, or both, was most often both.

Data came from immunoSEQ multiplex PCR; TCRdb stores just in-frame clones and leaves some out. The sample lists fewer than 70,000 clones, around 89% occurring once. Trimming removed 2 bases at V and 4 bases at J, with 24 bases between. This CDR3 comprises 19 residues. In germline, CDR1 is SGHAT, CDR2 FQNNGV. This sequence joins TRBV11-2 and TRBJ1-3; possibly TRBD1 for D (5 bases). The source material was PBMCs, sampled from a glioma patient whose treatment included an IDH1 peptide vaccine. This receptor was identified in a man aged 35-49 years with glioma. The CDR3: CASSLIGGDSGAKGNTIYF. Written as DNA, the CDR3 is TGTGCCAGCAGCTTAATTGGTGGTGACAGTGGGGCAAAAGGAAACACCATATATTTT.